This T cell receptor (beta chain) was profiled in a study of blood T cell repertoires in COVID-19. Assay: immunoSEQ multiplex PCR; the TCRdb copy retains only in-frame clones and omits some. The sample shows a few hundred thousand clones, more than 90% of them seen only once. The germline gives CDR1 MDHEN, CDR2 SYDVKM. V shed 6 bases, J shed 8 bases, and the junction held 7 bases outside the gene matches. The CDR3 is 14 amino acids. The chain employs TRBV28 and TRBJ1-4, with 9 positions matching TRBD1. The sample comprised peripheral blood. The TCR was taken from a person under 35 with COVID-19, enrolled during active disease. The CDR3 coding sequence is TGTGCCAGCAGCCCGGGACAGGGAGAGGAAAAACTGTTTTTT. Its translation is CASSPGQGEEKLFF.